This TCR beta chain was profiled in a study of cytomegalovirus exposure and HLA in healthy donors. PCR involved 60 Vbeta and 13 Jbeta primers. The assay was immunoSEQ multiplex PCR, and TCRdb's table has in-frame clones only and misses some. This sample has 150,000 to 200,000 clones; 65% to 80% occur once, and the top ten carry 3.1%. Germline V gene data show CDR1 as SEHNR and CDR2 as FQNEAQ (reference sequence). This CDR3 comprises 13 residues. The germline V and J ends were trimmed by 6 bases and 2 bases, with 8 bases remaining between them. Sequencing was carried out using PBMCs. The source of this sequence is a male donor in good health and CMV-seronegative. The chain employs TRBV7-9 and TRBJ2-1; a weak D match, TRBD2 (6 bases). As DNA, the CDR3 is TGTGCCAGCAGAGGGACTCCCTACAATGAGCAGTTCTTC. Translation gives CASRGTPYNEQFF.